The T cell receptor (beta chain) described here comes from a study of shared T cell receptors in the human thymus (dated by TCRdb to the early 2020s). Regarding the study in general: The study examined how self-reactive, shared T-cell receptor alpha chains are generated in the human thymus.

With regard to this clone: Its antigen is unknown. No much larger clone exists at a distance of one base, and base qualities are not known.

Library preparation employed the immunoSEQ multiplex PCR assay. This immuneACCESS table, as held by TCRdb, lists in-frame sequences with V and J called but not all clones. Of the missing ones, under half trace to an unresolved V gene in checked studies; the others have no known cause. Recorded for this sample are about 660,000 clones; 85% to 90% of them occurred a single time. Jointly, the top ten make up about 0.01% of the sample. These sequences were also reported in another study, on human thymus T cells. As described in the second report: In Finland, the donors were immunologically healthy infants who were having open corrective cardiac surgery for congenital heart defects. Thymus tissue was collected as surgical resects that were removed during corrective cardiac surgery. Both the thymic and the peripheral blood repertoires appeared to show biased V and J gene segment usage. According to the related research, thymic TCR repertoires were highly overlapping among unrelated individuals. The study described the TCR alpha and beta repertoires in about eight infant thymus samples and a handful of matching peripheral blood samples. Donor ages ranged from roughly 7 to 250 days, and the cohort comprised about 6 male and a couple of female infants. Thymocytes were released mechanically from tissue and stored at -70 °C as pellets of about 9.5-32 million cells. Genomic DNA was extracted from frozen cell pellets with a QIAsymphony instrument. TCRB and TCRAD loci were amplified from a standardized quantity of quality-controlled genomic DNA using the immunoSEQ multiplex PCR assay. The amplicons spanned the V(D)J region and were long enough to cover the CDR3 and allow V and J genes to be identified. Amplicon sequencing was performed on an Illumina platform through the commercial immunoSEQ service. Primer bias and sequencing errors were corrected using previously described methods, and TCRAD and TCRB definitions followed the IMGT database. immunoSEQ Analyzer 3.0 and VDJTools were used for repertoire analysis, which covered basic statistics, V/J segment usage, diversity estimates, rarefaction and pairwise overlap. To estimate diversity, the Chao1, ChaoE, Efron-Thisted, Shannon and inverse Simpson indices were applied, and diversity was also estimated on datasets down-sampled to the smallest sample. For repertoire overlap, CDR3 nucleotide sequence, V gene and J gene had to match strictly, and clustering was done by Jaccard-based multidimensional scaling. On average, roughly 800,000 unique TCRB clonotypes were obtained from thymus samples, compared with about 86,000 from blood samples.

The clonotype comes from a boy in the first two years of life with a congenital heart defect. Donor details come from another sample of the same person, matched by shared clones. The specimen sequenced was thymocytes.

CDR3 region: CASSLVAGLYNEQFF. The DNA is TGCGCCAGCAGTCTGGTAGCGGGGTTATACAATGAGCAGTTCTTC. The sequence is built from TRBV10-2 and TRBJ2-1; 8 junctional bases match TRBD2. Measured from the cysteine to the phenylalanine, the CDR3 is 15 residues long. Only the CDR3 part of the read is kept: 45 bases, read in frame from the first base. Germline trimming amounts to 5 bases on V and 4 bases on J, with 7 as the count of junction bases outside the gene matches. Sequences WSHSY (CDR1) and SAAADI (CDR2) are obtained from the germline V gene.